The 21 T cell receptor beta chains below were found in one sample sequenced in a study of beta chain features in type 1 diabetes. Points from the study as a whole: Moderately but significantly shorter TCRB CDR3s were found in Type 1 diabetes patients in all four CD4+ subsets.

cDNA synthesis used the whole RNA isolate, giving expressed TCRB sequences. Generated by immunoSEQ multiplex PCR, the TCRdb table keeps only in-frame clones and is missing some. The repertoire holds approximately 250,000 clones, with 16% as singletons. Antigen specificity for these receptors is unknown. Sequenced sample: naive CD4+ T cells from blood. These receptors were collected from a man younger than 40 with type 1 diabetes.

This clone turned up a few times. The chain employs TRBV14 and TRBJ2-7, with TRBD2 as a possible D gene (5 bases). Germline lookup yields CDR1 SGHDN and CDR2 FVKESK. Trimming took off 4 bases at V and 7 bases at J, with 23 bases between the two ends. This CDR3 has 16 residues. CDR3 in amino acids: CASSPGGTWSPGEQYF. The CDR3 DNA is TGTGCCAGCAGCCCTGGCGGCACCTGGTCCCCGGGGGAGCAGTACTTC.

The chain has TRBV28 and TRBJ2-4; TRBD1 agrees at 9 bases. The CDR3 runs to 16 residues. Germline assignment: CDR1 MDHEN and CDR2 SYDVKM. V gave up 6 bases and J gave up 7 bases; unmatched junction bases: 13. The CDR3, as DNA: TGTGCCAGCAGCTCCGGACAGGGGACTTCCTTGAACATTCAGTACTTC. This gives the protein CASSSGQGTSLNIQYF.

This clone turned up a few times. The genes are TRBV7-9 and TRBJ2-7; D gene ambiguous. This CDR3 is built from 15 residues. CDR1 and CDR2 from the germline V gene are SEHNR and FQNEAQ (reference sequence). The ends were cut back, 3 bases at V and 6 bases at J, with 18 bases in the middle. The DNA for the CDR3 is TGTGCCAGCAGCTTCCGCGGCGGCAAAAGCTTCGAGCAGTACTTC. It is translated as CASSFRGGKSFEQYF.

The V call is TRBV29-1, the J call TRBJ1-1, with D possibly matching TRBD1 (6 bases). CDR1 and CDR2 (germline): SQVTM, ANQGSEA. Trimming took 4 bases from V and 6 from J, leaving 12 bases between them. CDR3 length equals 12 residues. CDR3 nucleotides: TGCAGCGTTGCTCAGGGGAGGGCTGAAGCTTTCTTT. It translates to CSVAQGRAEAFF.

This clone has more than one count but fewer than ten. The rearrangement joins TRBV28 to TRBJ2-4; unclear D gene. The V end lost 3 bases, the J end lost 2 bases, and 8 bases lay between the germline ends. Germline assignment: CDR1 MDHEN and CDR2 SYDVKM. The CDR3 length is 14 residues. DNA for the CDR3: TGTGCCAGCAGTTTGGCCTTCCCCAAAAACATTCAGTACTTC. It translates to CASSLAFPKNIQYF.

The chain joins TRBV28 to TRBJ2-1, with 7 bases lining up with TRBD1. Germline CDR1 MDHEN, CDR2 SYDVKM. The CDR3 has 13 amino acids. V shed 8 bases and J 8 bases; nucleotides not matched to a gene: 9. Written as DNA, the CDR3 is TGTGCCAGCGGGTTGACAGGGAGAGATGAGCAGTTCTTC. Amino acids: CASGLTGRDEQFF.

V and J are TRBV18 and TRBJ2-7, with 9 bases lining up with TRBD1. CDR1 and CDR2 (germline): KGHSH, LQKENI. J gave up 5 bases and V 3 bases, and 8 bases lay outside the gene matches. This CDR3 has 15 amino acids. The CDR3: CASSPTGGYGDEQYF. DNA for the CDR3: TGTGCCAGCTCACCCACAGGGGGCTATGGGGACGAGCAGTACTTC.

This clone occurred a few times. This chain connects TRBV29-1 to TRBJ2-5; D unclear. Trimming took off 5 bases at V and 2 bases at J, with 15 bases between the two ends. CDR3 length equals 14 residues. CDR1 and CDR2 (germline): SQVTM, ANQGSEA. The CDR3 region is CSVLRQDKQETQYF. In DNA form, the CDR3 reads TGCAGCGTTCTAAGACAAGACAAACAAGAGACCCAGTACTTC.

The rearrangement joins TRBV30 to TRBJ1-2, with TRBD1 matching over 9 bases. This CDR3 is built from 15 residues. Trimming cost V 2 bases and J 9 bases; bases outside gene matches: 13. Germline V gives CDR1 GTSNPN, CDR2 SVGIG (reference sequence). CDR3 bases: TGTGCCTGGAGTTATGGATCGGGACAGGGTGGAAGCTACACCTTC. As protein: CAWSYGSGQGGSYTF. Variable domain in full (rest from reference TRBV30 and TRBJ1-2): SQTIHQWPATLVQPVGSPLSLECTVEGTSNPNLYWYRQAAGRGLQLLFYSVGIGQISSEVPQNLSASRPQDRQFILSSKKLLLSDSGFYLCAWSYGSGQGGSYTFGSGTRLTVV.

The genes are TRBV7-9 and TRBJ1-2, with 11 bases lining up with TRBD1. With 10 bases clipped from V and 8 bases from J, the junction kept 3 bases outside the gene matches. Per the germline V gene, CDR1 is SEHNR and CDR2 is FQNEAQ (reference sequence). The length of the CDR3 is 11 residues. As DNA, the CDR3 is TGTGCCACGGACAGGGGGCAAGGCTACACCTTC. The encoded protein is CATDRGQGYTF.

The chain uses TRBV30 and TRBJ1-2, with 7 bases identical to TRBD1. V gave up 3 bases and J gave up 4 bases; unmatched junction bases: 2. The CDR3 loop spans 12 amino acids. Germline CDR1 and CDR2: GTSNPN and SVGIG (reference sequence). The CDR3 region has the DNA TGTGCCTGGAGCCGGACAGGCTATGGCTACACCTTC. Protein product: CAWSRTGYGYTF.

The chain carries TRBV2 and TRBJ1-2; D gene ambiguous. With 4 bases removed from V and 7 bases from J, the gap between germline ends came to 10 bases. This CDR3 has 12 residues. CDR1 is SNHLY, CDR2 FYNNEI, per germline. The CDR3 coding sequence is TGTGCCAGCAGTGGAACGGCAGGTGGCTACACCTTC. Its translation: CASSGTAGGYTF.

The sample holds a few counts of this clone. V gene TRBV29-1 combines with J gene TRBJ2-2, with D unresolved. Trimming left V 4 bases short and J 4 bases short, with 7 bases between. The CDR3 sequence is 12 residues long. Germline CDR1 SQVTM, CDR2 ANQGSEA. CDR3 in amino acids: CSVVQLTGELFF. Here the CDR3 DNA reads TGCAGCGTTGTACAGCTCACCGGGGAGCTGTTTTTT.

This clone was observed a few times. The chain combines TRBV28 with TRBJ2-4; tentatively, D is TRBD1 (6 bases). Germline values: CDR1 MDHEN, CDR2 SYDVKM. V gave up 3 bases and J gave up 12 bases, with 15 bases separating them. There are 13 residues in the CDR3. Here the CDR3 DNA reads TGTGCCAGCAGTTTGGGGGCCCAGAGGCCTCAGTACTTC. This sequence encodes CASSLGAQRPQYF. Looking up the rest from reference TRBV28 and TRBJ2-4 gives the full variable domain: DVKVTQSSRYLVKRTGEKVFLECVQDMDHENMFWYRQDPGLGLRLIYFSYDVKMKEKGDIPEGYSVSREKKERFSLILESASTNQTSMYLCASSLGAQRPQYFGAGTRLSVL.

The chain couples TRBV5-1 to TRBJ2-3; D unresolved. The germline CDR1 and CDR2 sequences are SGHRS and YFSETQ. The CDR3 length is 14 residues. V was shortened by 5 bases and J by 2 bases, with 12 bases between the two germline ends. CDR3 loop: CASRVQRNTDTQYF. CDR3 coding DNA: TGCGCCAGCAGGGTCCAAAGAAACACAGATACGCAGTATTTT. Looking up the rest from reference TRBV5-1 and TRBJ2-3 gives the full variable domain: KAGVTQTPRYLIKTRGQQVTLSCSPISGHRSVSWYQQTPGQGLQFLFEYFSETQRNKGNFPGRFSGRQFSNSRSEMNVSTLELGDSALYLCASRVQRNTDTQYFGPGTRLTVL.

This clone was recorded a few times. The chain is built from TRBV4-3 and TRBJ2-1, with TRBD2 matching over 11 bases. CDR1 is LGHNA and CDR2 is YSLEER in the germline V gene. The CDR3 length is 19 residues. V gave up 3 bases and J gave up 0 bases; unmatched junction bases: 10. CDR3 sequence reads: CASSQEIAGGLRSYNEQFF. CDR3 DNA: TGCGCCAGCAGCCAGGAAATAGCGGGAGGGCTCCGCTCCTACAATGAGCAGTTCTTC.

This clone has just a few counts. This chain uses TRBV7-9 with TRBJ2-1, with 7 bases that match TRBD2. J lost 5 bases, V lost 1 base, and 5 bases had no gene match. CDR3 length: 15 residues. Per the germline V gene, CDR1 is SEHNR and CDR2 is FQNEAQ (reference sequence). This CDR3 reads CASSLESSGNNEQFF. The CDR3 nucleotides read TGTGCCAGCAGCTTAGAGTCTAGCGGCAACAATGAGCAGTTCTTC. Supplemented by reference TRBV7-9 and TRBJ2-1, the full variable domain reads DTGVSQNPRHKITKRGQNVTFRCDPISEHNRLYWYRQTLGQGPEFLTYFQNEAQLEKSRLLSDRFSAERPKGSFSTLEIQRTEQGDSAMYLCASSLESSGNNEQFFGPGTRLTVL.

A few counts support this clone. The rearrangement links TRBV19 to TRBJ2-6; the D is unclear. Between the trimmed V and J ends, which lost 4 bases and 0 bases, there was a span of 7 bases. CDR3 length: 15 amino acids. The germline V gene encodes CDR1 LNHDA and CDR2 SQIVND (reference sequence). The CDR3 loop reads CASSTRLSGANVLTF. DNA for the CDR3: TGTGCCAGTAGTACGAGGCTCTCTGGGGCCAACGTCCTGACTTTC.

J is TRBJ2-7 and V is TRBV10-3; possible D gene TRBD2, 5 bases. There are 12 residues in the CDR3. V lost 0 bases, J lost 7 bases, and 7 bases lay in between. CDR1 is ENHRY and CDR2 is SYGVKD in the germline V gene. The CDR3 nucleotides are TGTGCCATCAGTGAGTCTCGGAGGGAGCAGTACTTC. Encoded protein: CAISESRREQYF.

The chain employs TRBV27 and TRBJ2-1, with D possibly matching TRBD1 (6 bases). The V and J ends lost 5 bases and 0 bases respectively, with 11 bases between them. This CDR3 is 15 amino acids long. The germline V gene encodes CDR1 MNHEY and CDR2 SMNVEV (reference sequence). The CDR3 is CASSPDRTSYNEQFF. CDR3 DNA: TGTGCCAGCAGTCCCGACAGGACCTCCTACAATGAGCAGTTCTTC.

This clone occurred a few times. The V and J genes are TRBV18 and TRBJ2-7; D gene uncertain. Trimming stripped 3 bases from V and 3 bases from J, with 6 bases between. The CDR3 has 12 amino acids. Germline V gives CDR1 KGHSH, CDR2 LQKENI. For the CDR3, the DNA is TGTGCCAGCTCACCGGAAATCTACGAGCAGTACTTC. This encodes CASSPEIYEQYF.